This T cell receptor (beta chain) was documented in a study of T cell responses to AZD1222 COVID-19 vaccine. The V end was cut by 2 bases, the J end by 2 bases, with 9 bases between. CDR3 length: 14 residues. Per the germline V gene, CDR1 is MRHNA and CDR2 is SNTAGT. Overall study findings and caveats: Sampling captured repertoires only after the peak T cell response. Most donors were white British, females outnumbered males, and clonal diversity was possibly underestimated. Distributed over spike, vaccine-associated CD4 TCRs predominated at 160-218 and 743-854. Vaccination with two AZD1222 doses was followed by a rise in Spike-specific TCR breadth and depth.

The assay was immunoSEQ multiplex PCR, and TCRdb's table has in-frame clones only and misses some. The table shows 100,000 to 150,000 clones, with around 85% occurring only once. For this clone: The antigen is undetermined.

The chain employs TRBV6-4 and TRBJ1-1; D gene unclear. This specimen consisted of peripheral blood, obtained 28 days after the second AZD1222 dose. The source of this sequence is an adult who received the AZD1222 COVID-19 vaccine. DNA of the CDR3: TGTGCCAGCAGTGACGAGGGATTCAACACTGAAGCTTTCTTT. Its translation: CASSDEGFNTEAFF.